This TCR beta chain was sequenced in a study of cytomegalovirus exposure and HLA in healthy donors (dated by TCRdb to 2016 to 2017). The study in broad terms: In an earlier analysis of roughly 590 of the donors, 250 to 350 Gb of sequence data and 117 million unique TCR beta sequences from about 190 million T cells were reported. Roughly 310 gigabases of sequencing data and approximately 85 million unique TCR sequences were included in an early release covering several hundred HLA-typed donors. Donor age, sex, ethnicity and CMV serostatus were compiled together with the repertoire data. An earlier analysis of several hundred of the donors applied high-throughput TCR beta sequencing to assess whether each TCR beta V gene segment acted as functional or pseudogenic. Rather than drawing on any new phenotypic data, the later analysis identified candidate immune exposures from TCR beta sequences and the way those sequences occurred across donors. A later genetic analysis took genome-wide SNP genotypes for about three fifths of the 666 donors and used that subset as a discovery cohort. Class I and class II HLA loci were covered by the typing at four-digit resolution. Every discovery cohort repertoire had been produced on one sequencing platform. To predict cytomegalovirus infection status, the study combined high-throughput TCR immunosequencing, statistical association of individual TCRs with disease status, and machine learning. The number of donors typed differed by locus, with 629-630 for A, B, C, DRB1 and DQB1, 522 for DQA1, nearly 610 for DPA1, and approximately 470 for DPB1. The T cell repertoires of 670 or so subjects were profiled by immunosequencing and related to cytomegalovirus serostatus. The aim of the study was to test whether cataloging public T cell receptors could identify signatures of past pathogen exposure. A separate validation cohort of roughly 110 different subjects was used in addition to the roughly 620-subject first cohort. A later analysis re-analyzed previously published TCR beta repertoires from 666 donors and added high-resolution HLA genotyping to study TCR occurrence patterns. Of the roughly 400 genotyped donors, roughly 80% were placed in the genetic ancestry cluster associated with self-reported Caucasian donors. Four to six DR-DQ haplotypes were handled as single units for association and clustering, since linkage in the cohort was strong. Among under 450 genotyped donors of the cohort, an average of 235,054 unique TCR beta nucleotide sequences were sequenced per donor, around a sixth of them non-productive.

The germline V gene gives CDR1 as SGHTA and CDR2 as FQGNSA. Its CDR3 holds 13 amino acids, cysteine through phenylalanine. Just the 39-base CDR3 DNA is kept, in frame starting at base 1. Relative to germline, V is 8 bases shorter and J is 7 bases shorter, with 14 bases between their ends. The library was obtained by the immunoSEQ multiplex PCR assay. For the multiplex PCR, a mixture combining 60 forward primers for TCR Vbeta segments and 13 reverse primers for TCR Jbeta segments was used. A multiplex PCR assay on genomic DNA amplified the CDR3 region of rearranged TCR beta genes. Amplified TCR beta libraries were sequenced as 87-base-pair reads on the Illumina HiSeq System. The paper's processing steps were these. A later analysis tallied tens of millions of unique TCR beta chains across the 666 repertoires, and approximately 12 million of those chains were shared by two or more donors. To remove PCR and sequencing errors, raw reads were error-corrected and collapsed into unique sequences using a nearest-neighbor algorithm that merged closely related sequences. To assign V, D and J gene segments, CDR3 sequences were aligned to IMGT reference sequences. Each retained sequence needed at least a six-nucleotide match to both a V gene segment and a J gene segment. Rearrangements were classified as productive when the CDR3 lacked stop codons and remained in frame with V and J, and all other rearrangements were classified as non-productive. CDR3 was defined according to IMGT convention as the region running from the second conserved V-encoded cysteine to the conserved J-encoded phenylalanine. The earlier analysis of 500 to 600 of the donors excluded sequences that lacked an unambiguous match to a single V gene segment. In an earlier analysis of roughly 600 of the donors, a V segment was called functional when productive rearrangements were above 56.7%, and segregating when the standard deviation between donors exceeded 5%. A statistical classification framework was developed to diagnose cytomegalovirus status using the catalog of TCR beta chain sequences. A later analysis assigned V and J genes by comparing TCR nucleotide sequences with IMGT/GENE-DB human TR gene sequences. The TCRdist pipeline was used in a later analysis to assign CDR3 sequences and most-parsimonious VDJ recombination scenarios. A later analysis defined each TCR beta chain by its CDR3 amino acid sequence plus V-gene family, and excluded reads lacking a unique V-gene family. A later analysis removed several hundred highly shared, low-generation-probability nucleotide sequences to deal with suspected cross-contamination and a sequencing artifact. In a later analysis, a clonal expansion index for each public chain was calculated from normalized within-repertoire ranks of inferred template counts. Generation probabilities in a later analysis came from a VDJ recombination model fitted to out-of-frame rearrangements, and those results were checked against IGoR. A later analysis scored TCR-TCR, TCR-HLA and TCR-CMV co-occurrence with hypergeometric tests, applying a repertoire-size bias correction to TCR pairs. A later analysis estimated false discovery rates by permuting HLA or CMV assignments 20 times. A later analysis grouped co-occurring TCRs with DBSCAN, adding TCRdist sequence similarity when clustering within HLA-allele-positive subsets. For co-occurrence clustering, repertoires with fewer than 30,000 or more than 120,000 public chains were excluded, along with 4 to 6 repertoires with anomalous nucleotide sharing. Entries here come from immuneACCESS through TCRdb and include only in-frame sequences with V and J called. Some clones fail to appear in such tables; in the studies checked, an unresolved V gene covers under half of the shortfall, and the cause of the remainder is unknown. Clone size and V and J calls were adopted from that table, with D and trimming inferred from the DNA. The sample table shows over 95,000 clones, and 67% are seen once. Together, the top ten hold 7.5% to 9% of the sample.

The cohort consisted of 600 to 700 healthy bone marrow donors. All cohort members were sampled while nominally healthy, although unrecorded immune exposures were likely present. The donor was CMV seropositive and was included in the group of 300 or so seropositive cohort members. A peripheral blood sample was collected from each donor, and TCR beta sequencing was performed on peripheral blood mononuclear cells. The Qiagen DNeasy Blood Extraction Kit was used to extract genomic DNA from the blood cell samples. Points the paper makes about the study in general: A further reported finding was that TCR beta sequences accurately predicted the HLA-A and HLA-B alleles for most subjects in the first cohort. Compared with equally common non-associated chains, HLA-associated TCR beta chains in a later analysis were more clonally expanded and had lower generation probabilities. Strong co-occurrence of HLA alleles, especially DR and DQ, made assigning TCR associations to individual alleles difficult. The presence/absence analyses assumed that sequencing depth was roughly uniform across donors, and that assumption may not be true. In the study, approximately 150 TCR beta chains were listed as associated with cytomegalovirus. Some IMGT-functional V segments, including TRBV6-2 and TRBV6-3, could not be distinguished by the 87-base-pair reads and were therefore excluded. Specific HLA alleles were associated with 15,000 to 20,000 TCR beta sequences at a false discovery rate of 0.05 in a later analysis. The only immune exposure information available for the cohort was CMV serostatus. Linkage disequilibrium might explain the correlated functional status among segregating V segments, but an unknown experimental factor could not be excluded. While some public TCRs were present in many individuals, most TCR sequences turned up only very rarely across donors. Broadly in line with IMGT annotations, most TCR beta V segments showed up in productive rearrangements about 90% or about 30% of the time in an earlier analysis of several hundred of the donors. Only TCR beta chains were sequenced in this cohort, and the absence of alpha or paired-chain data limited detectable features. In a later analysis, the rate of TCR association differed among HLA loci, with DRB1 alleles having the most associated TCRs and HLA-C alleles having the fewest. Because HLA typing was unavailable for some donors at each locus, only the typed subset was used in association tests. The authors suggested that the approach could potentially be extended to other disease states and immunological phenotypes. Over 15 rarely observed V segments, including chromosome 9 orphons, were excluded from the earlier analysis of several hundred of the donors because counts were too low. A few of the identified cytomegalovirus-associated TCR beta chains were confirmed in vitro to be specific for cytomegalovirus antigens. Most CMV-associated TCR beta chains appeared to be HLA-restricted in a later analysis, and the HLA associations seemed to be driven largely by CMV exposure. A later analysis reported that several top co-occurrence clusters appeared linked to parvovirus B19, influenza, CMV and Epstein-Barr virus. A cluster of highly shared sequence variants was judged likely to represent a technical artifact of the sequencing pipeline. A later genetic analysis associated a missense DCLRE1C variant with V-gene and J-gene trimming of TCR beta chains, and an independent cohort replicated the association. Cytomegalovirus status was reported to be diagnosed by the classifier with high specificity and sensitivity in both the original and validation cohorts. According to a later genetic analysis, donors in an Asian-associated ancestry cluster had fewer N-insertions in productive TCRs than the approximately 630-donor mean.

To note about this clone: Its antigen is currently not known. No base-level quality is on record; no much larger clone is a single base apart.

This sequence originates from a man between 18 and 29 years old in good health and CMV-seropositive. Input material: PBMCs. The chain couples TRBV7-2 to TRBJ2-2; TRBD1 is perhaps the D gene, given 6 matching bases. The CDR3 loop reads CASQYRVSGELFF. The sequence in DNA is TGTGCCAGCCAATACAGGGTGAGCGGGGAGCTGTTTTTT. Supplemented by the reference TRBV7-2 and TRBJ2-2 proteins around the CDR3, the complete variable domain is GAGVSQSPSNKVTEKGKDVELRCDPISGHTALYWYRQSLGQGLEFLIYFQGNSAPDKSGLPSDRFSAERTGGSVSTLTIQRTQQEDSAVYLCASQYRVSGELFFGEGSRLTVL.